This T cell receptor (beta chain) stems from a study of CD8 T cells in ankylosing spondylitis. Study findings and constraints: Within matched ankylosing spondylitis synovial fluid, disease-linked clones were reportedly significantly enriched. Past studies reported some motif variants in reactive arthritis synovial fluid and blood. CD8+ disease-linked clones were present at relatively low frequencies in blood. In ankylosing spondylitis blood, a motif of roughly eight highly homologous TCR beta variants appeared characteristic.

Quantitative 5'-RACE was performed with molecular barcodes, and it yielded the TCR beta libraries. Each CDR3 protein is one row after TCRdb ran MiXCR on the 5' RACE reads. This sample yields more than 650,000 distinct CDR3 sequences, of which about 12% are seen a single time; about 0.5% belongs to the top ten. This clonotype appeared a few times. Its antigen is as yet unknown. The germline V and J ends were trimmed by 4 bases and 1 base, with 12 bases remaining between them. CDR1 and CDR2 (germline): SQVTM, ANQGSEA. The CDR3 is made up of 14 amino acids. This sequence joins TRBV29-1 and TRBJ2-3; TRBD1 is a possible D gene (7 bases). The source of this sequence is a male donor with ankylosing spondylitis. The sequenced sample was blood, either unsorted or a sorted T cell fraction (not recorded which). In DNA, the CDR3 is TGCAGCGTTGGGAGGGGGCGCGGCACAGATACGCAGTATTTT. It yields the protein CSVGRGRGTDTQYF.